The source of this TCR beta chain is a study of OX40 agonist ivuxolimab in advanced cancers. Overall study: Three patients showed partial responses: one hepatocellular carcinoma and two cutaneous melanoma cases. General observations from the study: Expanded clones were, on average, more numerous in CD8+ T cells than in CD4+.

Method: immunoSEQ multiplex PCR; TCRdb's copy keeps in-frame clones and lacks some. The data contain around 6,000 clones, 80% to 85% of them singletons. Autoimmune disease history or systemic immunosuppression led to patient exclusion. Comment on this clone: Its antigen is as yet unknown.

Germline CDR1 SGHRS, CDR2 YFSETQ. CDR3 length: 16 amino acids. The ends were cut back, 0 bases at V and 3 bases at J, with 16 bases in the middle. The rearrangement links TRBV5-1 to TRBJ2-7, with no clear D. The clonotype was recovered from an adult with an advanced solid tumor such as melanoma, head and neck, liver or kidney cancer. The sample here was CD4+ or CD8+ T cells sorted from blood, taken in a trial of the OX40 agonist ivuxolimab. CDR3 in amino acids: CASSLESGLAVYEQYF. CDR3 in DNA: TGCGCCAGCAGCTTGGAATCTGGCCTGGCGGTCTACGAGCAGTACTTC.